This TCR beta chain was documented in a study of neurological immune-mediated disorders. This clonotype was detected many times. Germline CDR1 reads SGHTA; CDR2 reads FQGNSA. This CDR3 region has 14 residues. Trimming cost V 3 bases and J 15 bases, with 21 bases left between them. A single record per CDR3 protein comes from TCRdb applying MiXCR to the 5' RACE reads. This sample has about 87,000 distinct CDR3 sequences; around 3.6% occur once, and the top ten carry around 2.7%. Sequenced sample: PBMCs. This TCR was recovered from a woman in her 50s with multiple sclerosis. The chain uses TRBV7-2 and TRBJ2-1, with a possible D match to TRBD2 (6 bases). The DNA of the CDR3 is TGTGCCAGCAGCTTGACCGGGGTAGTCTTGCGGGGGTTCTTC. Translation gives CASSLTGVVLRGFF. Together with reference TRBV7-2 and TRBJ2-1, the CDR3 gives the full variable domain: GAGVSQSPSNKVTEKGKDVELRCDPISGHTALYWYRQSLGQGLEFLIYFQGNSAPDKSGLPSDRFSAERTGGSVSTLTIQRTQQEDSAVYLCASSLTGVVLRGFFGPGTRLTVL.